This T cell receptor (beta chain) comes out of a study of cytomegalovirus exposure and HLA in healthy donors. Study-wide findings and caveats: Overall, around 150 TCR beta chains were annotated as cytomegalovirus-associated. Many donors carried some public TCRs, although rarity characterized most TCR sequences.

Worth noting for this clone: Its antigen is not known.

CDR1 PRHDT and CDR2 FYEKMQ come from the germline V gene (reference sequence). The CDR3 is 12 amino acids. The V gene lost 5 bases and the J gene lost 7 bases, with 8 bases spanning the gap. TCRdb's copy holds only in-frame clones and misses some; the assay was immunoSEQ multiplex PCR. Of about 140,000 clones listed, just over 85% are singletons. The chain uses TRBV13 and TRBJ1-4; D remains unclear. The specimen was PBMCs. The TCR was taken from a woman between 18 and 30 years old in good health and CMV-seropositive. The CDR3 nucleotides are TGTGCCAGCAGCGCCGGCGGTGAAAAACTGTTTTTT. Translation: CASSAGGEKLFF.